Detailed here is one TCR beta chain. This receptor's antigen is unknown. No much larger clone exists at a distance of one base, and base qualities are not known. The entry originates in a study of OX40 agonist ivuxolimab in advanced cancers. Describing the broader study: Ivuxolimab was a fully human IgG2 agonistic monoclonal antibody targeting the costimulatory receptor OX40 (CD134). Patients were allowed to have had prior anti-PD-1, anti-PD-L1 or anti-CTLA-4 therapy, and approximately 41% of the dose-escalation patients had previously received checkpoint inhibitors. Among the roughly 52 dose-escalation patients, approximately 20 had hepatocellular carcinoma, roughly 15 melanoma, 9 renal cell carcinoma and 9 head and neck cancer. Three dose-escalation patients achieved partial responses, one with hepatocellular carcinoma and two with cutaneous melanoma. The paper reports the monotherapy dose-escalation portion (N ≈ 50 patients) of the phase I ivuxolimab trial. Intravenous ivuxolimab was administered to patients every 2 weeks at six dose levels: 0.01, 0.1, 0.3, 1.5, 3 and 10 mg/kg. In the dose-escalation cohort, about four fifths of patients were male, and the mean age was around 60 years with a range of 23 to 79. Peripheral TCRbeta sequencing was intended to test whether TCR sequence diversity was altered and clonal T-cell expansion was caused by ivuxolimab.

Patients with autoimmune disease history or receiving systemic immunosuppression were excluded from the trial. Peripheral blood for TCR sequencing was drawn from every dose cohort at baseline, at cycle 4 day 1 and at cycle 7 day 1. The samples were drawn from a first-in-human, open-label, multicenter phase I dose-escalation trial of ivuxolimab. Adults with locally advanced or metastatic melanoma, renal cell, hepatocellular, or head and neck squamous cell carcinoma were enrolled in the trial. Before TCR sequencing, CD4+ and CD8+ T cells were separately sorted from peripheral blood. Genomic DNA was extracted from sorted cells for sequencing of the TCRbeta CDR3 region. The immunoSEQ Assay was used to sequence the TCRbeta CDR3 regions. TCRdb carries this immuneACCESS record with in-frame sequences only. Its versions omit some clonotypes, under half of them owing to an unresolved V gene in the studies checked, with the rest unexplained. The sample table lists under 110,000 clones, approximately 90% of them with a count of one. The ten biggest clones cover about 0.48% of the sample.

The research as a whole found: On average, CD8+ T cells showed more expanded clones than CD4+ T cells after ivuxolimab. Which antigens the clonally expanded peripheral T cells were specific for was not determined. In the 0.1-3.0 mg/kg groups, partial responders had among the lowest normalized peripheral clonal expansion, particularly in CD8+ T cells. Low levels of normalized T-cell clonal expansion were also seen in some patients who did not respond. At doses of 0.1 to 3.0 mg/kg, clonal expansion of both CD4+ and CD8+ T cells in blood was seen between baseline and week 6.

Via the germline V gene, CDR1 is MNHNS and CDR2 SASEGT. V has 8 bases trimmed and J has 9 bases trimmed; junction bases matching no gene number 8. The CDR3 runs 14 amino acids, cysteine and phenylalanine included. The read is trimmed to its CDR3 DNA, 42 bases read in frame from base 1. The chain employs TRBV6-1 and TRBJ2-1, and TRBD1 aligns with 12 junction nucleotides. The receptor comes from an adult with an advanced solid tumor such as melanoma, head and neck, liver or kidney cancer. The specimen was CD4+ or CD8+ T cells sorted from blood, collected in a trial of the OX40 agonist ivuxolimab. The sequenced DNA is TGTGCCAGCCGGGACAGGGGGCGAACTGGTGAGCAGTTCTTC. Its protein product is CASRDRGRTGEQFF.